This TCR beta chain was found in a study of T cells in Graves' hyperthyroidism and ophthalmopathy. Whole-study context: Peripheral blood collection took place at initial diagnosis, before any treatment.

Study outcomes and limitations: Most thyroid clonotypes expanded above 0.001 were also detected in blood.

RNA transcripts provided the source from which TCR beta CDR3 regions were amplified. The TCR CDR3 was amplified in a first-round RT-PCR using the HTBI primer set. TCRdb re-called the multiplex PCR reads with MiXCR, one entry per CDR3 protein. Found here are some 350,000 distinct CDR3 sequences, approximately 14% of them singletons; the top ten hold about 21%. This CDR3 is built from 14 residues. Per germline, CDR1 SGHDN and CDR2 FVKESK. Unmatched junction bases numbered 7, after V lost 5 bases and J lost 3 bases. This clonotype has only a few counts. Its specificity is not known. Ophthalmopathy in the patients scored at least 3 on Clinical Activity Score and at least 4 on NOSPECS grade, lasting under 3 months.

Sequencing input: blood. The origin of this receptor is a woman aged 55-75 years with Graves' ophthalmopathy. The chain combines TRBV14 with TRBJ2-7; 7 bases are a match to TRBD1. The CDR3 spells CASSAAWTGYEQYF. The DNA for the CDR3 is TGTGCCAGCAGCGCTGCCTGGACAGGCTACGAGCAGTACTTC.